The text below deals with one TCR beta chain. The sample comes from a study of blood T cell repertoires in COVID-19. Study background: Material from acute and convalescent COVID-19 was sourced from the United States, Italy and Spain. PBMCs, B-cell-depleted T cells, or T cells were the source of the cDNA or gDNA that made up the material.

Per the study methods: For nucleated cells, counts were estimated from reference gene primer amplification. Assay used: immunoSEQ multiplex PCR; TCRdb lists only in-frame clones, some missing. V, J and clone size derive from that table, while D and trimming were established from the DNA sequence. The sample contains 150,000 or so clones, around 80% of which appear only once. This CDR3 spans 14 amino acids. Germline loops: CDR1 SGHTA, CDR2 FQGNSA. V lost 10 bases, J lost 5 bases, and 10 bases stayed unmatched. J is TRBJ2-5 and V is TRBV7-2; 10 bases align to TRBD2. Sample: peripheral blood. The clonotype originates from a man aged 55 to 70 with active or convalescent COVID-19. The CDR3 nucleotides are TGTGCCATCCAGGAGCGGGGGGGCTTCGAGACCCAGTACTTC. This gives the protein CAIQERGGFETQYF.